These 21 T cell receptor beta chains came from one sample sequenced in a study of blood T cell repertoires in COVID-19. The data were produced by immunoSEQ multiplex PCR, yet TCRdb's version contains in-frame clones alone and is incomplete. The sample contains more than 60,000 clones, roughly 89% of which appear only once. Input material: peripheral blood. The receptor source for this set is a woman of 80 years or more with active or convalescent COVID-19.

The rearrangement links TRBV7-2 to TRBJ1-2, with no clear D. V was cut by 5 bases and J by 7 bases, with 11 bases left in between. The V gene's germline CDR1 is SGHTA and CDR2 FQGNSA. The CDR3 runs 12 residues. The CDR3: CASSPRSGGYTF. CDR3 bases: TGTGCCAGCAGCCCCCGGTCCGGTGGCTACACCTTC.

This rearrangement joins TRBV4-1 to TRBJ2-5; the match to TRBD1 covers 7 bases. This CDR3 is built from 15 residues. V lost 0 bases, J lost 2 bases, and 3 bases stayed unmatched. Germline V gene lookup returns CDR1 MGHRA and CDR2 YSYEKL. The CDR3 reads CASSQDWDRQETQYF. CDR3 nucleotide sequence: TGCGCCAGCAGCCAAGATTGGGACAGACAAGAGACCCAGTACTTC.

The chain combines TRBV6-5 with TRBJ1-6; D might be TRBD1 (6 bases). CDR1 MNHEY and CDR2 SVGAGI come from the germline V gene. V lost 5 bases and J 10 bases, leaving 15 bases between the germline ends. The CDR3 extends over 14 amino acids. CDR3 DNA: TGTGCCAGCAGTACGTGGACAGTAAGCTCACCCCTCCACTTT. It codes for CASSTWTVSSPLHF.

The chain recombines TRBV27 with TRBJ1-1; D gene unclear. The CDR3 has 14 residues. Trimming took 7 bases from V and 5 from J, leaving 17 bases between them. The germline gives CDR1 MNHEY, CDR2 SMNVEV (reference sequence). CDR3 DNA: TGTGCCAGCACCCTAAGAGGAGGGTTAACTGAAGCTTTCTTT. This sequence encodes CASTLRGGLTEAFF.

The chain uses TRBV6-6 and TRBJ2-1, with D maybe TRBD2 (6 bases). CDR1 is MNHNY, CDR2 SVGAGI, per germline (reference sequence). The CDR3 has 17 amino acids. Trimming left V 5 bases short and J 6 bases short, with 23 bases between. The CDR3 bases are TGTGCCAGCAGTCCGGAGCAGGCGGGACGTGGGGGCAATGAGCAGTTCTTC. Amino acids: CASSPEQAGRGGNEQFF.

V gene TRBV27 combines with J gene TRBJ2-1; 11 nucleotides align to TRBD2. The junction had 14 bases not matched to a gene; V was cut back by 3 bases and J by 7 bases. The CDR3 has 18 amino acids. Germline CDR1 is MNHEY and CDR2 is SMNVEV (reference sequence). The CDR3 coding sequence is TGTGCCAGCAGTTTGGTCCTTAGTCGGCTAGCGGGAGGAAATGAGCAGTTCTTC. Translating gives CASSLVLSRLAGGNEQFF.

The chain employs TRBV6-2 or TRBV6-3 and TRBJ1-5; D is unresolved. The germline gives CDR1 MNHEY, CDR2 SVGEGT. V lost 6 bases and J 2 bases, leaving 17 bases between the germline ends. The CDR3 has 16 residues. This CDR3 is CASSRGPRAGNQPQHF. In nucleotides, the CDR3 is TGTGCCAGCAGCCGCGGACCGAGGGCGGGCAATCAGCCCCAGCATTTT.

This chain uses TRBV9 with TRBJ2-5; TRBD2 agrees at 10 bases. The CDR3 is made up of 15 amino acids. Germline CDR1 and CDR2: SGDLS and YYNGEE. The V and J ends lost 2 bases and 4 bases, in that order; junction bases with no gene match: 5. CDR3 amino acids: CASSVSGRALETQYF. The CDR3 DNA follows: TGTGCCAGCAGCGTGAGCGGGAGGGCCCTAGAGACCCAGTACTTC.

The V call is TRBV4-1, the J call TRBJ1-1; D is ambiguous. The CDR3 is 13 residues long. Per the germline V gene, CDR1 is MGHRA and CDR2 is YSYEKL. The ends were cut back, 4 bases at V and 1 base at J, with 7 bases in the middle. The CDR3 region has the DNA TGCGCCAGCAGCCCAAGAGCGAACACTGAAGCTTTCTTT. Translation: CASSPRANTEAFF.

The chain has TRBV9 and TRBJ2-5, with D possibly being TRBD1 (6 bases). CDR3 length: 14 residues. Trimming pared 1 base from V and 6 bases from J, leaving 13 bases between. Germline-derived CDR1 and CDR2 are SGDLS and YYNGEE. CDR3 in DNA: TGTGCCAGCAGCGTATCTACAGGGCAAAAGACCCAGTACTTC. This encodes CASSVSTGQKTQYF.

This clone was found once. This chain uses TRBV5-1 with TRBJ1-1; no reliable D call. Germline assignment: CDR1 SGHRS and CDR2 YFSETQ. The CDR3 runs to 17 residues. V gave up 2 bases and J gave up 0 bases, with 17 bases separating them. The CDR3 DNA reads TGCGCCAGCAGCTTTGAACAGAGTAACCGCATGAACACTGAAGCTTTCTTT. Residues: CASSFEQSNRMNTEAFF. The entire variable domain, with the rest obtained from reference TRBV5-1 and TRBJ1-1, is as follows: KAGVTQTPRYLIKTRGQQVTLSCSPISGHRSVSWYQQTPGQGLQFLFEYFSETQRNKGNFPGRFSGRQFSNSRSEMNVSTLELGDSALYLCASSFEQSNRMNTEAFFGQGTRLTVV.

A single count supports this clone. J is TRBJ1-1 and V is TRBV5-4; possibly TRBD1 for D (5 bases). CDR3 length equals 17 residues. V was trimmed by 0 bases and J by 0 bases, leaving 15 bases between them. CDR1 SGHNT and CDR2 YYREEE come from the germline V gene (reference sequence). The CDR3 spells CASSLAQDFNMNTEAFF. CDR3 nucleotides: TGTGCCAGCAGCTTGGCACAGGATTTCAACATGAACACTGAAGCTTTCTTT.

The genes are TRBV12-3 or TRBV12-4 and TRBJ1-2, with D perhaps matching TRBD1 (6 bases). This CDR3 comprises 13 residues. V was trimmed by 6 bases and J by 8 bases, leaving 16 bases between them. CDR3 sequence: CASSPDSTKGYTF. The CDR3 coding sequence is TGTGCCAGCAGCCCGGACAGTACTAAGGGCTACACCTTC.

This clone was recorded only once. The CDR3 DNA reads as TGTGCCAGCAGTCGACCGGACAGGGTGGAGACCCAGTACTTC. This gives the protein CASSRPDRVETQYF. J is TRBJ2-5 and V is TRBV6-2 or TRBV6-3, with 8 bases identical to TRBD1. Germline V gene sequence: CDR1 MNHEY, CDR2 SVGEGT. The V segment lost 5 bases and the J segment 5 bases; nucleotides outside the gene matches: 7. This CDR3 region has 14 residues.

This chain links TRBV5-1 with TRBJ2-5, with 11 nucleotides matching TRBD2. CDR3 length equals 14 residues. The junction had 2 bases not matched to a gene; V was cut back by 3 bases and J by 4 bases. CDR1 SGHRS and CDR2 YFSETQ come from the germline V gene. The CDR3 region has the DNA TGCGCCAGCAGCTCAGGGACTAGCGGAGAGACCCAGTACTTC. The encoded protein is CASSSGTSGETQYF.

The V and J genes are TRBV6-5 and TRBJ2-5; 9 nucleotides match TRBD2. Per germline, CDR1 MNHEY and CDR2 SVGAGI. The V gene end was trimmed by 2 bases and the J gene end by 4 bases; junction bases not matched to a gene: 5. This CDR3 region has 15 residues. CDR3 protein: CASSYGGGVGETQYF. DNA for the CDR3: TGTGCCAGCAGTTACGGCGGGGGGGTTGGAGAGACCCAGTACTTC.

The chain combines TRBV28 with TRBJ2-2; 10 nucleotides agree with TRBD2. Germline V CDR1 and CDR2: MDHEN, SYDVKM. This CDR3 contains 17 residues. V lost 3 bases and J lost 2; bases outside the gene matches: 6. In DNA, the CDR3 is TGTGCCAGCAGTTTTATAGGGACTAGCGTCAACACCGGGGAGCTGTTTTTT. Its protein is CASSFIGTSVNTGELFF.

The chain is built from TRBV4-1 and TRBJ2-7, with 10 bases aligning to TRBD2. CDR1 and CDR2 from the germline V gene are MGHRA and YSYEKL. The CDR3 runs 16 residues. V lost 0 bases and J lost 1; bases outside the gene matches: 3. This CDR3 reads CASSQDPAGGSYEQYF. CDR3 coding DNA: TGCGCCAGCAGCCAAGACCCAGCGGGAGGGTCCTACGAGCAGTACTTC.

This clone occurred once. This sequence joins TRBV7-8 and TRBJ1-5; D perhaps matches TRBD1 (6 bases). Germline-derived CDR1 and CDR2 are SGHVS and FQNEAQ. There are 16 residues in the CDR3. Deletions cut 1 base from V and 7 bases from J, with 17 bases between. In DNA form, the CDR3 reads TGTGCCAGCAGCTTAGTTGCTACAGGGCCGTGGCAGCCCCAGCATTTT. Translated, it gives CASSLVATGPWQPQHF.

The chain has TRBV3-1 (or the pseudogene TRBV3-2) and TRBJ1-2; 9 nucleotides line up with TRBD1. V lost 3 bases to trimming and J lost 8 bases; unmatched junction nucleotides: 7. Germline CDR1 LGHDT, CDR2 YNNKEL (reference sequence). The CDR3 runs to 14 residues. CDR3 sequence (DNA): TGTGCCAGCAGCCATTCACAGGGGGCAGGGGGCTACACCTTC. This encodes CASSHSQGAGGYTF.

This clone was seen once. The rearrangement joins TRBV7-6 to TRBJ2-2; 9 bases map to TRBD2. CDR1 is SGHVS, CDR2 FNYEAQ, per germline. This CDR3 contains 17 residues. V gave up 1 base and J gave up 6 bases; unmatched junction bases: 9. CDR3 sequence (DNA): TGTGCCAGCAGCTTAGTACTACTAGCGGGCAGGCCCGGGGAGCTGTTTTTT. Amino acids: CASSLVLLAGRPGELFF.